This T cell receptor beta chain came from a study of T cell responses to AZD1222 COVID-19 vaccine. Study background: Researchers grouped second doses given at about 4 or about 12 weeks into one pool.

Findings of the study overall: Dominant CD4 TCR responses targeted spike regions 160-218 and 743-854. Compared with day 0, the breadth and depth of the Spike-specific TCR repertoire rose significantly after two doses of AZD1222.

Libraries were prepared by immunoSEQ multiplex PCR; TCRdb keeps only in-frame clonotypes and omits some of them. The sample records about 180,000 clones, 70% to 90% being singletons. This CDR3 has 14 residues. CDR1 PRHDT and CDR2 FYEKMQ come from the germline V gene (reference sequence). Trimming took 4 bases from V and 7 from J, leaving 13 bases between them. Comment on this clone: Its antigen remains unidentified.

The chain is built from TRBV13 and TRBJ1-4, with a possible D match to TRBD1 (5 bases). This specimen was peripheral blood, taken on day 0 of AZD1222 vaccination. The receptor was derived from an adult in good health. The CDR3 nucleotides are TGTGCCAGCAGCTCTCTGGGGACGGTTGAAAAACTGTTTTTT. Protein: CASSSLGTVEKLFF.